The T cell receptor (beta chain) under discussion was sequenced for a study of T cell responses to AZD1222 COVID-19 vaccine. The overall study: Investigators merged groups given second doses at roughly 4 or roughly 12 weeks.

The CDR3 is 13 amino acids. V was trimmed by 5 bases and J by 6 bases, leaving 13 bases between them. Germline CDR1 LNHDA, CDR2 SQIVND (reference sequence). Repertoires were generated with immunoSEQ multiplex PCR, while TCRdb's copy carries only in-frame clones and drops some. The sample holds 150,000 to 200,000 clones, 85% to 90% seen once. The study, taken as a whole, reports: At study baseline, merely five or six AZD1222 recipients were seropositive. Spike-specific TCR breadth and depth both grew after two AZD1222 doses.

Concerning this clone itself: Its target is unknown.

The V call is TRBV19, the J call TRBJ1-2; D call uncertain. Sequencing used peripheral blood, obtained on day 0 of AZD1222 vaccination. The clonotype was recovered from an adult in good health. This CDR3 reads CASSATGSHGYTF. The CDR3 bases are TGTGCCAGTAGTGCAACCGGGAGCCATGGCTACACCTTC. Supplemented by reference TRBV19 and TRBJ1-2, the full variable domain reads DGGITQSPKYLFRKEGQNVTLSCEQNLNHDAMYWYRQDPGQGLRLIYYSQIVNDFQKGDIAEGYSVSREKKESFPLTVTSAQKNPTAFYLCASSATGSHGYTFGSGTRLTVV.